Listed here is a single TCR beta chain. V was pared by 8 bases and J by 5 bases, with 18 bases between. There are 14 residues in the CDR3. Germline lookup yields CDR1 MDHEN and CDR2 SYDVKM. Assay: immunoSEQ multiplex PCR; the TCRdb copy retains only in-frame clones and omits some. The sample yields 250,000 to 400,000 clones, 75% to 90% seen once. The sample comes from a study of blood T cell repertoires in COVID-19. The overall study: Italy, Spain and the United States were the sources of the convalescent and acute COVID-19 samples.

This TCR was sampled from a man aged 60-69 years who had recovered from COVID-19. The sample was PBMCs or T cells enriched from blood (not recorded which). V usage is TRBV28 and J usage is TRBJ2-5; tentative D call: TRBD2 (5 bases). The CDR3 sequence is CASQPPPGVETQYF. The CDR3 DNA reads TGTGCCAGCCAACCCCCGCCCGGGGTGGAGACCCAGTACTTC.